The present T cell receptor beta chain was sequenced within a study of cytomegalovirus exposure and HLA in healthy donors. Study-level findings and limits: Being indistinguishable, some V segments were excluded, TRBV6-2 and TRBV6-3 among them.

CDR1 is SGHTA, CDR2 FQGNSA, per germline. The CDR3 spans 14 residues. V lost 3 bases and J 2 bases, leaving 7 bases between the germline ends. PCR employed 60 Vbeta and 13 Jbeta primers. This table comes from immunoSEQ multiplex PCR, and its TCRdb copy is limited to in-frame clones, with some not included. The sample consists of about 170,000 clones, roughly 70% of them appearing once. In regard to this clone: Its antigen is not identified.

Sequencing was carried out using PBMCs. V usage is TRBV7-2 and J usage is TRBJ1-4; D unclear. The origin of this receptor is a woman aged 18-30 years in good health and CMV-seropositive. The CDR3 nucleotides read TGTGCCAGCAGCTTCACCGGGACTAATGAAAAACTGTTTTTT. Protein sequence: CASSFTGTNEKLFF.